This T cell receptor (beta chain) was sequenced during a study of T cell responses to AZD1222 COVID-19 vaccine. Whole-study results and caveats: Regions 160-218 and 743-854 dominated among vaccine-associated CD4 TCRs spanning spike. Donors in the cohort were predominantly white British and more often female, and clonal diversity was possibly underestimated. Unmutated variant regions are reportedly targeted by nearly half of spike-specific TCRs. AZD1222 recipients seropositive at baseline numbered only 5 to 7.

To note about this clone: As yet, its antigen is unknown.

V lost 3 bases to trimming and J lost 5 bases, with 20 bases between them. Per the germline V gene, CDR1 is LNHDA and CDR2 is SQIVND (reference sequence). The CDR3 has 16 residues. The repertoire was sequenced with immunoSEQ multiplex PCR; TCRdb's copy has only in-frame clones and lacks some. The sample gives roughly 100,000 clones, approximately 87% of which show up once; 5% to 5.5% is in the top ten. The chain joins TRBV19 to TRBJ2-7; D perhaps matches TRBD2 (6 bases). The receptor's source is an adult in good health. Specimen: peripheral blood, collected on day 0 of AZD1222 vaccination. The CDR3 region is CASSIRLRPGGDEQYF. The CDR3 bases are TGTGCCAGTAGTATCCGACTCCGGCCCGGGGGAGACGAGCAGTACTTC.